The rows below give T cell receptor beta chains drawn from one sample of a study of blood T cell repertoires in COVID-19. This table comes from immunoSEQ multiplex PCR, and its TCRdb copy is limited to in-frame clones, with some not included. The repertoire holds about 170,000 clones, with around nine tenths as singletons. The specimen was PBMCs or T cells enriched from blood (not recorded which). The receptors come from a woman between 18 and 29 years old who had recovered from COVID-19. Each CDR3 is given with its conserved first and last residue. The order of the fields is D gene, J gene, V gene, clone size, CDR3 protein, CDR3 DNA. The D gene is left open where the match is weak. The size of a clone is reported for some rows only, either as once, few or many, or as a class for expanded clones.

- | TRBJ2-7 | TRBV19 | - | CASSQGLGGTYEQYF | TGTGCCAGTAGCCAAGGACTAGGGGGGACCTACGAGCAGTACTTC
TRBD2 | TRBJ2-1 | TRBV3-1/TRBV3-2 | - | CASSRRLAASDNEQFF | TGTGCCAGCAGCCGGCGACTAGCGGCTAGCGACAATGAGCAGTTCTTC
TRBD1 | TRBJ2-7 | TRBV5-1 | - | CASSPGQGAVSYEQYF | TGCGCCAGCAGCCCCGGACAGGGGGCGGTCTCCTACGAGCAGTACTTC
- | TRBJ1-5 | TRBV21-1 | - | CASSKARSFLAWAGENQPQHF | TGTGCCAGCAGCAAAGCGCGAAGTTTCCTTGCGTGGGCAGGGGAAAATCAGCCCCAGCATTTT
TRBD2 | TRBJ2-1 | TRBV18 | - | CASSPGTSGYNEQFF | TGTGCCAGCTCACCCGGGACTAGCGGGTACAATGAGCAGTTCTTC
TRBD2 | TRBJ2-7 | TRBV7-8 | once | CASSRGLAGDTYEQYF | TGTGCCAGCAGCAGAGGACTAGCGGGAGACACCTACGAGCAGTACTTC
- | TRBJ1-3 | TRBV7-9 | - | CASSLGAGNTIYF | TGTGCCAGCAGCTTAGGAGCAGGAAACACCATATATTTT
TRBD2 | TRBJ2-2 | TRBV11-2 | few | CASSQSGRAGGELFF | TGTGCCAGCAGCCAAAGCGGGAGGGCCGGCGGGGAGCTGTTTTTT
- | TRBJ2-3 | TRBV4-1 | - | CASSQGWAPDTQYF | TGCGCCAGCAGCCAAGGTTGGGCCCCAGATACGCAGTATTTT
TRBD2 | TRBJ2-7 | TRBV4-3 | - | CASSRLLANSYEQYF | TGCGCCAGCAGCCGCCTACTAGCGAACTCCTACGAGCAGTACTTC
- | TRBJ1-2 | TRBV6-5 | - | CASRQGIYGYTF | TGTGCCAGCAGACAGGGAATCTATGGCTACACCTTC
TRBD1 | TRBJ2-7 | TRBV6-5 | - | CASSYSDRGPYEQYF | TGTGCCAGCAGTTACTCCGACAGGGGCCCATACGAGCAGTACTTC
TRBD1 | TRBJ2-3 | TRBV19 | - | CASSQPRDSSTDTQYF | TGTGCCAGTAGCCAACCCCGGGACAGTAGCACAGATACGCAGTATTTT
TRBD2 | TRBJ2-1 | TRBV27 | - | CASSFPDLAGVSNEQFF | TGTGCCAGCAGTTTCCCGGACCTAGCGGGAGTCAGCAATGAGCAGTTCTTC
TRBD1 | TRBJ2-7 | TRBV29-1 | - | CSVARGEGTGPYEQYF | TGCAGCGTTGCCCGCGGGGAGGGGACAGGGCCCTACGAGCAGTACTTC
- | TRBJ1-1 | TRBV4-3 | - | CASSQAQEAFF | TGCGCCAGCAGCCAAGCCCAGGAAGCTTTCTTT
- | TRBJ2-7 | TRBV19 | - | CASSIGWGQSYEQYF | TGTGCCAGTAGTATTGGGTGGGGGCAATCCTACGAGCAGTACTTC
- | TRBJ2-6 | TRBV28 | - | CASSLRGAGANVLTF | TGTGCCAGCAGTTTACGCGGGGCTGGGGCCAACGTCCTGACTTTC
- | TRBJ2-7 | TRBV5-6 | - | CASSSDLAPVRYEQYF | TGTGCCAGCAGCTCCGATCTAGCGCCAGTCAGGTACGAGCAGTACTTC
- | TRBJ1-3 | TRBV9 | - | CASSAGFSGNTIYF | TGTGCCAGCAGCGCCGGGTTCTCTGGAAACACCATATATTTT
- | TRBJ1-1 | TRBV20-1 | once | CSASISGTEAFF | TGCAGTGCTAGTATCTCAGGGACTGAAGCTTTCTTT
- | TRBJ2-3 | TRBV3-1/TRBV3-2 | - | CASSQGAALTDTQYF | TGTGCCAGCAGCCAAGGGGCAGCCCTCACAGATACGCAGTATTTT
TRBD1 | TRBJ2-7 | TRBV7-2 | - | CASSLTGDYEQYF | TGTGCCAGCAGCTTAACAGGGGACTACGAGCAGTACTTC
- | TRBJ2-7 | TRBV7-9 | - | CASSQTSNSYEQYF | TGTGCCAGCAGCCAGACATCGAATAGCTACGAGCAGTACTTC
- | TRBJ2-5 | TRBV6-5 | - | CASRRDSKETQYF | TGTGCCAGCAGGCGGGACTCCAAAGAGACCCAGTACTTC
- | TRBJ2-3 | TRBV7-9 | - | CASSFTAARDTQYF | TGTGCCAGCAGCTTTACAGCGGCGCGTGATACGCAGTATTTT
- | TRBJ1-1 | TRBV29-1 | few | CSAATGTEAFF | TGCAGCGCTGCGACAGGCACTGAAGCTTTCTTT
TRBD2 | TRBJ2-7 | TRBV10-2 | - | CASSAPGIAGDEQYF | TGCGCCAGCAGTGCTCCCGGCATAGCGGGAGACGAGCAGTACTTC
TRBD1 | TRBJ2-2 | TRBV19 | - | CASSISGQGTGELFF | TGTGCCAGTAGTATCAGCGGACAGGGCACCGGGGAGCTGTTTTTT
TRBD1 | TRBJ1-6 | TRBV18 | - | CASSLDRGNSPLHF | TGTGCCAGCTCTCTCGACAGGGGAAATTCACCCCTCCACTTT
TRBD1 | TRBJ1-4 | TRBV7-9 | - | CASSPSDRGGKLFF | TGTGCCAGCAGCCCTTCGGACAGGGGAGGGAAACTGTTTTTT
- | TRBJ2-1 | TRBV27 | - | CASSPPRSGSSYNEQFF | TGTGCCAGCAGCCCCCCTCGGAGCGGCAGCTCCTACAATGAGCAGTTCTTC
- | TRBJ2-1 | TRBV20-1 | - | CSAHRGGEQFF | TGCAGTGCTCACAGGGGAGGTGAGCAGTTCTTC
- | TRBJ2-4 | TRBV4-3 | - | CASSQDVTVAKNIQYF | TGCGCCAGCAGCCAAGATGTGACAGTAGCCAAAAACATTCAGTACTTC
TRBD2 | TRBJ2-2 | TRBV4-3 | - | CASSQTGTSAGELFF | TGCGCCAGCAGCCAGACCGGGACTAGTGCCGGGGAGCTGTTTTTT
- | TRBJ2-7 | TRBV3-1/TRBV3-2 | - | CASSQDSYEQYF | TGTGCCAGCAGCCAAGACAGCTACGAGCAGTACTTC
- | TRBJ1-1 | TRBV23-1 | once | CASSQTAQGRNTEAFF | TGCGCCAGCAGTCAAACGGCTCAGGGCAGGAACACTGAAGCTTTCTTT
TRBD2 | TRBJ2-1 | TRBV18 | - | CASSPSGSRQNEQFF | TGTGCCAGCTCACCTAGCGGGAGTAGACAGAATGAGCAGTTCTTC
- | TRBJ2-1 | TRBV6-1 | - | CASSDLTVHGNEQFF | TGCGCCAGCAGTGATTTAACGGTTCATGGCAATGAGCAGTTCTTC
TRBD2 | TRBJ2-3 | TRBV25-1 | once | CASSEGTGGQTDTQYF | TGTGCCAGCAGTGAAGGGACGGGAGGGCAAACAGATACGCAGTATTTT
- | TRBJ2-2 | TRBV7-9 | - | CASSLGSRLNTGELFF | TGTGCCAGCAGCTTAGGAAGCAGACTAAACACCGGGGAGCTGTTTTTT
TRBD1 | TRBJ1-3 | TRBV30 | - | CAWSVQDRAPGNTIYF | TGTGCCTGGAGTGTACAGGACAGGGCCCCTGGAAACACCATATATTTT
TRBD2 | TRBJ2-3 | TRBV12-3/TRBV12-4 | - | CASSKTSRDTQYF | TGTGCCAGCAGTAAGACTAGCCGAGATACGCAGTATTTT
- | TRBJ1-6 | TRBV6-5 | - | CASTARSGNSPLHF | TGTGCCAGCACCGCCCGGTCGGGGAATTCACCCCTCCACTTT
- | TRBJ2-2 | TRBV10-1 | - | CASRRLSRGGTGELFF | TGCGCCAGCCGCCGACTGTCAAGGGGGGGTACCGGGGAGCTGTTTTTT
TRBD1 | TRBJ2-7 | TRBV28 | - | CASSLRLGRGMGEQYF | TGTGCCAGCAGTTTAAGGTTGGGCAGGGGGATGGGGGAGCAGTACTTC
- | TRBJ2-7 | TRBV27 | - | CASSLGASTYEQYF | TGTGCCAGCAGTTTAGGGGCCAGCACCTACGAGCAGTACTTC
TRBD1 | TRBJ2-1 | TRBV10-3 | - | CATGQGANEQFF | TGTGCCACCGGACAGGGGGCTAATGAGCAGTTCTTC
TRBD1 | TRBJ2-2 | TRBV27 | - | CASSPDRAPNTGELFF | TGTGCCAGCAGTCCTGACAGGGCACCGAACACCGGGGAGCTGTTTTTT
TRBD1 | TRBJ1-6 | TRBV28 | - | CASRQGVSYSPLHF | TGTGCCAGCAGACAGGGGGTATCTTATTCACCCCTCCACTTT